Listed below are T cell receptor beta chains from one sample, sequenced in a study of cytomegalovirus exposure and HLA in healthy donors. Assay used: immunoSEQ multiplex PCR; TCRdb lists only in-frame clones, some missing. The table records 130,000 or so clones, 75% to 90% of them present only once. The sequencing input was PBMCs. The receptors derive from a man aged 40-49 years in good health and CMV-seronegative. The CDR3 runs from the conserved cysteine through the conserved F or W. A D gene is named only where the DNA matches it firmly. Rows give clone size only sometimes, using once, few, many, or a class for an expanded clone.

>TRBD2|TRBV5-1|TRBJ2-1|-
TGCGCCAGCAGCTTGGCAGCGGGAGGTCGCGATGAGCAGTTCTTC
CASSLAAGGRDEQFF
>TRBD1|TRBV2|TRBJ1-2|-
TGTGCCAGCAAAATGGACAGGTGGAACTATGGCTACACCTTC
CASKMDRWNYGYTF
>TRBD1|TRBV7-9|TRBJ1-5|-
TGTGCCAGCAGCCCGGGGACAGGCAATCAGCCCCAGCATTTT
CASSPGTGNQPQHF
>TRBD2|TRBV5-1|TRBJ2-1|-
TGCGCCAGCAGCTTGGGGACTAGCGGGGGGGTAGGGTACAATGAGCAGTTCTTC
CASSLGTSGGVGYNEQFF
>TRBD2|TRBV7-2|TRBJ2-7|-
TGTGCCAGCAGCTCCTTAGCGGGAAGGGGTTCCTACAAGCAGTACTTC
CASSSLAGRGSYKQYF
>-|TRBV5-4|TRBJ2-5|-
TGTGCCAGCAGCTTGGTCGCGGGGGCTATCCAAGAGACCCAGTACTTC
CASSLVAGAIQETQYF
>-|TRBV9|TRBJ1-6|-
TGTGCCAGCAGCGTTGGGGAAGGGGGTTCACCCCTCCACTTT
CASSVGEGGSPLHF
>-|TRBV18|TRBJ2-7|few
TGTGCCAGCTCACCTTCGACAGGTTCGGACGAGCAGTACTTC
CASSPSTGSDEQYF
>TRBD2|TRBV9|TRBJ2-3|-
TGTGCCAGCAGCGAGACTAGCGGCAACACAGATACGCAGTATTTT
CASSETSGNTDTQYF
>TRBD1|TRBV7-3|TRBJ1-2|-
TGTGCCAGCAGCTTACCTACACCACAGGGGCTAAGAGGCTACACCTTC
CASSLPTPQGLRGYTF
>TRBD1|TRBV6-5|TRBJ1-6|-
TGTGCCAGCAGTTATCGGGACAGAAATTCACCCCTCCACTTT
CASSYRDRNSPLHF
>-|TRBV5-5|TRBJ1-5|-
TGTGCCAGCAGCTTCCTTGTTATGGCCCAGCCCCAGCATTTT
CASSFLVMAQPQHF
>TRBD1|TRBV7-9|TRBJ1-6|-
TGTGCCAGCACCACACAGGGGGCAAAAAATTCACCCCTCCACTTT
CASTTQGAKNSPLHF
>-|TRBV5-1|TRBJ2-5|-
TGCGCCAGCAGCCAACAGGGAAAAGAGACCCAGTACTTC
CASSQQGKETQYF
>-|TRBV7-3|TRBJ2-1|-
TGTGCCAGCAGCCCCTGGCTCAGAGGCTCCTACAATGAGCAGTTCTTC
CASSPWLRGSYNEQFF
>-|TRBV6-5|TRBJ1-5|-
TGTGCCAGCAGTTACTCGAACCTCGGGGCCCAGCATTTT
CASSYSNLGAQHF
>TRBD2|TRBV18|TRBJ2-4|-
TGTGCCAGCTCACCACTAGGGACTAGCGGGAGGGTAGCCAAAAACATTCAGTACTTC
CASSPLGTSGRVAKNIQYF